Each of the 5 T cell receptor beta chains below was sequenced from the same sample in a study of T cells after posttransplantation cyclophosphamide. Data came from immunoSEQ multiplex PCR; TCRdb stores just in-frame clones and leaves some out. The table includes some 1,800 clones, around 88% detected once. Material: CD8+ T cells sorted from bone marrow. The receptor set was obtained from a woman aged 45-59 years in good health and a related stem cell transplant donor.

The chain employs TRBV6-1 and TRBJ2-7; D gene unclear. The V end lost 4 bases, the J end lost 2 bases, and 9 bases lay between the germline ends. CDR3 size: 13 residues. The germline V gene encodes CDR1 MNHNS and CDR2 SASEGT. CDR3 DNA: TGTGCCAGCAGTGCCTCGCAGGCCTACGAGCAGTACTTC. Protein sequence: CASSASQAYEQYF.

The CDR3 sequence: CASSSSGRGNEQFF. CDR3 bases: TGTGCCAGCAGTTCTAGCGGGAGGGGTAATGAGCAGTTCTTC. The J gene is TRBJ2-1, the V gene TRBV6-5; TRBD2 aligns across 12 bases. Looked up from germline, CDR1 is MNHEY and CDR2 is SVGAGI. The CDR3 loop spans 14 amino acids. Trimming cost V 4 bases and J 7 bases; bases outside gene matches: 2.

The rearrangement uses TRBV7-8 and TRBJ1-1; TRBD1 matches at 8 bases. CDR1 is SGHVS and CDR2 is FQNEAQ in the germline V gene. After removal of 1 base from V and 4 bases from J, the junction contained 5 bases not matched to a gene. There are 15 residues in the CDR3. As DNA, the CDR3 is TGTGCCAGCAGCTTAGGGACAGGGACGGGCACTGAAGCTTTCTTT. Its protein product is CASSLGTGTGTEAFF.

About this clone itself: Sequence at one end of the junction differs from germline and may be a read error. The rearrangement joins TRBV10-3 to TRBJ1-5; D call uncertain. The CDR3 extends over 14 amino acids. The germline CDR1 and CDR2 sequences are ENHRY and SYGVKD. The CDR3 region has the DNA TGTGCCAACAGTGGAGATAATAGCAATCAGCCCCAGCATTTT. Its translation: CANSGDNSNQPQHF.

V and J are TRBV11-2 and TRBJ1-1; D uncertain. CDR1 and CDR2 (germline): SGHAT, FQNNGV. V gave up 2 bases and J gave up 4 bases, with 14 bases separating them. This CDR3 region has 15 residues. The CDR3 bases are TGTGCCAGCAGCTTAAACCCTGGCCGTGTCACTGAAGCTTTCTTT. It yields the protein CASSLNPGRVTEAFF.